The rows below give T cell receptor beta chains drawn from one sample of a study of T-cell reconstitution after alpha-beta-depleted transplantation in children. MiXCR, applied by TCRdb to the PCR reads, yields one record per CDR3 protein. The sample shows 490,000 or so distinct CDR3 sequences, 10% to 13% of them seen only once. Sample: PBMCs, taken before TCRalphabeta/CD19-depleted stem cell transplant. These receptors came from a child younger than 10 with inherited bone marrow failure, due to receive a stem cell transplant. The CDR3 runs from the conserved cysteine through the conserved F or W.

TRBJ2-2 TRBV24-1 CATRGPGHLNTGELFF
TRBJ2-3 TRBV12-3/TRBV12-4 CASSTGVTDTQYF
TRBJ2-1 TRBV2 CASRELAGGGNEQFF
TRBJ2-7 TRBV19 CAKRRDRPTYEQYF
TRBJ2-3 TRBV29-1 CSVVGRGADTQYF
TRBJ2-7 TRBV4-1 CASSQDPTGGYEQYF
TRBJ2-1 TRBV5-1 CASNGNEQFF
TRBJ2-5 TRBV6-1 CASRDAQSGPPGETQYF
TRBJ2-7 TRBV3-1 CASSQDGEGPLTVEQYF
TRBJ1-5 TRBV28 CASSLPGAGNQPQHF
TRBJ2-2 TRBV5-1 CASSWTGGRTGELFF
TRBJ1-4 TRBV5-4 CASSLNNEKLFF
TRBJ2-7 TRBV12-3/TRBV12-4 CASSLGQGLTYEQYF
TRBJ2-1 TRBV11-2 CASSLGSISYNEQFF
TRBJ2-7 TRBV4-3 CASSQDTRYEQYF
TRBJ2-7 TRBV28 CASSFGTGEWYEQYF